This T cell receptor (beta chain) was sequenced for a study of blood T cell repertoires in COVID-19. About the study: Donors in the United States, Italy and Spain gave samples during acute or convalescent COVID-19.

Cohort allocation depended upon clinical history that participants reported. Symptom resolution, clearance, or two negative PCRs marked the recovered donors of Cohort 3. V was cut by 1 base and J by 7 bases, with 8 bases left in between. The germline V gene has CDR1 GTSNPN and CDR2 SVGIG (reference sequence). The CDR3 consists of 13 residues. In the source study's methods: Estimated nucleated cell counts came from reference gene primer amplification. The table came from immunoSEQ multiplex PCR; TCRdb's copy has only in-frame clones and leaves some out. That table supplies the V and J calls and clone size; D and trimming were determined from the DNA. The table has 170,000 or so clones, roughly 87% seen once.

This clonotype was obtained from a woman aged 45-65 years who had recovered from COVID-19. The specimen was PBMCs or T cells enriched from blood (not recorded which). The chain employs TRBV30 and TRBJ1-6, with no clear D. Here the CDR3 reads CAWSALGNSPLHF. The CDR3 nucleotides read TGTGCCTGGAGTGCCCTAGGAAATTCACCCCTCCACTTT.